This TCR beta chain derives from a study of cytomegalovirus exposure and HLA in healthy donors. Study findings and constraints: Analyses of presence and absence presupposed an approximately uniform sequencing depth across donors. Most of the TCR beta V segments (in an earlier analysis) were productive either about 87% or about 30% of the time.

PCR employed 60 Vbeta and 13 Jbeta primers. The method was immunoSEQ multiplex PCR; TCRdb's version includes in-frame clones alone and lacks a portion of them. This table holds 100,000 or so clones, about 78% found once. Donors in the study were healthy people who gave bone marrow. With 4 bases clipped from V and 5 bases from J, the junction kept 16 bases outside the gene matches. The CDR3 consists of 18 residues. Germline CDR1 is SGHTA and CDR2 is FQGNSA. Details on this clone: Its cognate antigen is unknown.

The chain links TRBV7-2 to TRBJ1-1; 10 positions match TRBD1. Sequenced input: PBMCs. This receptor was identified in a man aged 30-40 years in good health and CMV-seronegative. As DNA, the CDR3 is TGTGCCAGCAGCTCCCTCGGTGGACAGGGGGGGTTCCGTACTGAAGCTTTCTTT. Translated: CASSSLGGQGGFRTEAFF.